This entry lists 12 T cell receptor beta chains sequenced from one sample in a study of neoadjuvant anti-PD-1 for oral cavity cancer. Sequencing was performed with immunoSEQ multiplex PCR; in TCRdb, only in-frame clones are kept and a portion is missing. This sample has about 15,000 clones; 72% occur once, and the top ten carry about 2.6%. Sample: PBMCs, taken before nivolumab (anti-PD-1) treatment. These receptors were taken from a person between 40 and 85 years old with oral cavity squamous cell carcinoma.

The CDR3 bases are TGTGCCAGCAGCAAAGGGAGATCGCAGGGGGCGAGTTGTTCTGGAAACACCATATATTTT. Its protein is CASSKGRSQGASCSGNTIYF. The chain carries TRBV21-1 and TRBJ1-3; TRBD1 is the table's D call and was not checked against the DNA. TRBV21-1 is assigned pseudogene status. The CDR3 contains 20 residues.

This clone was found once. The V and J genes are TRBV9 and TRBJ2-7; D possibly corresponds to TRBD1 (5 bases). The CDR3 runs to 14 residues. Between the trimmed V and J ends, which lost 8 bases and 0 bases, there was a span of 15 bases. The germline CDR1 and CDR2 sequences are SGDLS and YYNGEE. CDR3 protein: CASSRAASSYEQYF. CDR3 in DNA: TGTGCCAGTTCCAGGGCAGCCAGCTCCTACGAGCAGTACTTC.

This chain's CDR3 is CASSEPGGPVNEQFF. The CDR3 nucleotides read TGTGCCAGCAGCGAACCGGGCGGACCGGTCAATGAGCAGTTCTTC. The chain is built from TRBV7-8 and TRBJ2-1; the D is unclear. Germline CDR1 reads SGHVS; CDR2 reads FQNEAQ. Trimming removed 5 bases at V and 6 bases at J, with 17 bases between. The CDR3 loop spans 15 amino acids. The full variable domain, rest sourced from reference TRBV7-8 and TRBJ2-1, is GAGVSQSPRYKVAKRGQDVALRCDPISGHVSLFWYQQALGQGPEFLTYFQNEAQLDKSGLPSDRFFAERPEGSVSTLKIQRTQQEDSAVYLCASSEPGGPVNEQFFGPGTRLTVL.

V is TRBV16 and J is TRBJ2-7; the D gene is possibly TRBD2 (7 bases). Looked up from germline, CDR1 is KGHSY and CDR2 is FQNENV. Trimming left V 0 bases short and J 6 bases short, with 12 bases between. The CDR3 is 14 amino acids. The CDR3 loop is CASSQSAGAPEQYF. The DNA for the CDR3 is TGTGCCAGCAGCCAATCGGCGGGGGCACCCGAGCAGTACTTC.

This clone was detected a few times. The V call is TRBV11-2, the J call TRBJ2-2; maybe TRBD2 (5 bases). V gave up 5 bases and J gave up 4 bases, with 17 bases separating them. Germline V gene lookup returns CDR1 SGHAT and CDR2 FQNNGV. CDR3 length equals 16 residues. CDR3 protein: CASSPRGRRGTGELFF. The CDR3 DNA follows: TGTGCCAGCAGCCCAAGAGGGCGGCGTGGCACCGGGGAGCTGTTTTTT.

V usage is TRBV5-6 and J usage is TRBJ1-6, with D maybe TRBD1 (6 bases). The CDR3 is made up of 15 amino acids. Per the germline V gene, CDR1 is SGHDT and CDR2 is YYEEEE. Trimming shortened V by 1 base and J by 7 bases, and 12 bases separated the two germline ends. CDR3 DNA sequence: TGTGCCAGCAGCTTGTGGGGGGCTAGGAATTCACCCCTCCACTTT. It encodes CASSLWGARNSPLHF.

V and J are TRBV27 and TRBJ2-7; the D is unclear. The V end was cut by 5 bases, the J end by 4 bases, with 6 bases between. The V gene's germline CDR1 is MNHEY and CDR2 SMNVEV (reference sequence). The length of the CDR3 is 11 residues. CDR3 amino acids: CASSNRYEQYF. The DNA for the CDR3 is TGTGCCAGCAGTAACAGATACGAGCAGTACTTC.

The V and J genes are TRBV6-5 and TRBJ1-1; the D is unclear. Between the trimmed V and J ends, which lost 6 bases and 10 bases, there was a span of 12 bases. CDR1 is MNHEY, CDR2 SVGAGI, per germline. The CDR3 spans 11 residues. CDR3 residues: CASRSSAGAFF. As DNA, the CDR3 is TGTGCCAGCAGAAGCTCTGCGGGAGCTTTCTTT.

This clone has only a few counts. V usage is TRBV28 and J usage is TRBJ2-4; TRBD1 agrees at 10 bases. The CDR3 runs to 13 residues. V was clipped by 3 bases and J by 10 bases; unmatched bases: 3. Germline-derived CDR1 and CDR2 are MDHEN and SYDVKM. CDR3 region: CASSFGDRGIQYF. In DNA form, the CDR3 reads TGTGCCAGCAGTTTCGGGGACAGGGGAATTCAGTACTTC.

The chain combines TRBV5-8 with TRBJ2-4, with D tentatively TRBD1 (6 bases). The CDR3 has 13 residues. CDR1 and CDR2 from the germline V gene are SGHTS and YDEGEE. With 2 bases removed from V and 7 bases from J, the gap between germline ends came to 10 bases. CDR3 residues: CASSLQGMNIQYF. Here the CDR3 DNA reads TGTGCCAGCAGCTTACAGGGTATGAACATTCAGTACTTC.

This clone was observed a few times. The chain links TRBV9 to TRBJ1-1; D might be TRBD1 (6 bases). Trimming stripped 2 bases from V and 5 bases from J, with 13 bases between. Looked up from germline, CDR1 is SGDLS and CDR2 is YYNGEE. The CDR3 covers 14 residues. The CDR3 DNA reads TGTGCCAGCAGCGTCGGGGGCGAGGGGACTGAAGCTTTCTTT. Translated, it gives CASSVGGEGTEAFF.

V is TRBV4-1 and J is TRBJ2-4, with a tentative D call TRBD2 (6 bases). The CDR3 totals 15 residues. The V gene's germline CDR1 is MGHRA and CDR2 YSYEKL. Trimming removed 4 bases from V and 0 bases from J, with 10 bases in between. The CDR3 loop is CASSPLGGAKNIQYF. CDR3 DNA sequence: TGCGCCAGCAGCCCCCTGGGGGGAGCCAAAAACATTCAGTACTTC.